The text below deals with one TCR beta chain. The germline V gene encodes CDR1 MDHEN and CDR2 SYDVKM. This CDR3 has 13 residues. The ends were cut back, 6 bases at V and 8 bases at J, with 16 bases in the middle. This record comes from a study of CD8+ T cells in alopecia areata. Isolated RNA was reverse transcribed into cDNA used as the sequencing template. The method was immunoSEQ multiplex PCR; TCRdb's version includes in-frame clones alone and lacks a portion of them. The repertoire holds 90,000 to 150,000 clones, with about 50% as singletons. Treatment specified: oral pan-JAK inhibitor, 5-10 mg twice daily.

The receptor was isolated from a human donor with alopecia areata. The genes are TRBV28 and TRBJ1-2, with D maybe TRBD1 (5 bases). Sequenced here: CD4+ T cells sorted from blood, sampled at week 4, from a patient treated with tofacitinib. Here the CDR3 reads CASSFLGGGGYTF. The CDR3 region has the DNA TGTGCCAGCAGCTTTCTGGGGGGAGGCGGCTACACCTTC.